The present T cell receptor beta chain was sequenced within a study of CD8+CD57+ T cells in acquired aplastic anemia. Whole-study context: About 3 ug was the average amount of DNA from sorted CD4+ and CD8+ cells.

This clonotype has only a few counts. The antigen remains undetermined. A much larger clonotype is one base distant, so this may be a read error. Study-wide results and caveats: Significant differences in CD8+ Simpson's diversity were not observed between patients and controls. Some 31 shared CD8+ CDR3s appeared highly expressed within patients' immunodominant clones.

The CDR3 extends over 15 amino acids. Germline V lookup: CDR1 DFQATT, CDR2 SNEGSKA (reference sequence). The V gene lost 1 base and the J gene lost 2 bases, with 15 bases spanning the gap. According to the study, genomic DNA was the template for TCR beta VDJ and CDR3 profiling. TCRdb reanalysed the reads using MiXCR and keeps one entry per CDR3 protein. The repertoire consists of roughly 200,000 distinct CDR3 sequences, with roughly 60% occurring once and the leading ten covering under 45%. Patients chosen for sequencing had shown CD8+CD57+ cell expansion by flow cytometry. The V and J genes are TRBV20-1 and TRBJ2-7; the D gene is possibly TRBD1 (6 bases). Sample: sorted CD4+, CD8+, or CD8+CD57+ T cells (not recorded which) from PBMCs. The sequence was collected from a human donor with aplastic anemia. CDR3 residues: CSARAPLDSTYEQYF. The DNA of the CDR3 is TGCAGTGCTAGAGCGCCTTTGGACAGTACCTACGAGCAGTACTTC.